What follows describes a single T cell receptor (beta chain). The entry originates in a study of early T cells in non-severe SARS-CoV-2 infection. Via MiXCR, TCRdb re-called the 5' RACE reads, giving one row per CDR3 protein. Of around 33,000 distinct CDR3 sequences in the sample, 5% to 7% were seen once. This CDR3 has 11 residues. Trimming stripped 2 bases from V and 8 bases from J, with 9 bases between. Germline V gene sequence: CDR1 SQVTM, CDR2 ANQGSEA. The sequence was collected from an adult who was a healthcare worker with PCR-confirmed SARS-CoV-2 infection or an uninfected control (not recorded which). The chain uses TRBV29-1 and TRBJ1-2; D is undetermined. The sample consisted of whole blood. Here the CDR3 DNA reads TGCAGCGTTGAACGGCAGAGGGGCTACACCTTC. Its protein product is CSVERQRGYTF.